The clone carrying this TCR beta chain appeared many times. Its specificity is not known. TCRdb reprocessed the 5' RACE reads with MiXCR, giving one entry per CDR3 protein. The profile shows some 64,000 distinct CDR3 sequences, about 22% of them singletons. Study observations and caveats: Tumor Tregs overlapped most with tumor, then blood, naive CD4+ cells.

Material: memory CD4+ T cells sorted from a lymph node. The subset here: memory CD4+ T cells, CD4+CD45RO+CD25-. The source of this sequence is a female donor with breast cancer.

As DNA, the CDR3 is TGTGCCAGCAGCCGTCCCCCAGTATATGAGCAGTTCTTC. This codes for CASSRPPVYEQFF. The genes are TRBV7-6 and TRBJ2-1; D is unclear. The V gene's germline CDR1 is SGHVS and CDR2 FNYEAQ. Trimming removed 5 bases at V and 8 bases at J, with 13 bases between. CDR3 size: 13 residues.